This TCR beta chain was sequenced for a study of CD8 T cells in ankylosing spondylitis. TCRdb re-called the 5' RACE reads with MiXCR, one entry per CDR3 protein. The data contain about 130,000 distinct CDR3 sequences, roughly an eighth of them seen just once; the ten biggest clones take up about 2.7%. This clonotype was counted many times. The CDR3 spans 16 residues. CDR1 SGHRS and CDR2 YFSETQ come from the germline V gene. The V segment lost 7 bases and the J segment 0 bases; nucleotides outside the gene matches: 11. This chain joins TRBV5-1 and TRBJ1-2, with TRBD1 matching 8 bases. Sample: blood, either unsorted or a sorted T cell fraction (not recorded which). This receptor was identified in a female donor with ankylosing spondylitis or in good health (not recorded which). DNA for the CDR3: TGCGCCAGCTACATGGTCCCGGGACAGGCTAACTATGGCTACACCTTC. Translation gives CASYMVPGQANYGYTF.